This is a list of T cell receptor beta chains from one sample in a study. TCRdb called the RT-PCR reads again in MiXCR, with one record for every CDR3 protein. The sample includes 550,000 to 750,000 distinct CDR3 sequences, 14% of them seen just once. Sequenced material: memory CD4+ T cells from blood. The origin of the receptors is a female donor in good health, serving as a healthy control. Both conserved end residues are part of each CDR3. A D gene is named only where the DNA matches it firmly. The size of a clone is reported for some rows only, either as once, few or many, or as a class for expanded clones.

j_call clone_size v_call d_call cdr3_length cdr3_aa cdr3_nt
TRBJ1-2 - TRBV18 - 12 CASSPVVPGYTF TGTGCCAGCTCACCAGTTGTGCCTGGCTACACCTTC
TRBJ2-2 - TRBV5-1 - 13 CASSLVQAGELFF TGCGCCAGCAGCTTGGTCCAGGCCGGGGAGCTGTTTTTT
TRBJ1-1 - TRBV12-3/TRBV12-4 - 13 CASSFLADTEAFF TGTGCCAGCAGTTTCCTGGCGGACACTGAAGCTTTCTTT
TRBJ2-7 once TRBV18 - 15 CASSQTRGSQAEQYF TGTGCCAGCTCGCAAACGAGAGGGTCACAGGCCGAGCAGTACTTC
TRBJ2-7 few TRBV20-1 TRBD2 15 CSARDPGGPDHEQYF TGCAGTGCTAGAGATCCGGGAGGGCCGGACCACGAGCAGTACTTC
TRBJ1-1 - TRBV4-3 - 13 CASSHPNTAEAFF TGCGCCAGCAGCCACCCCAACACAGCTGAAGCTTTCTTT
TRBJ1-3 many TRBV12-3/TRBV12-4 - 16 CASSTTGTHSGNTIYF TGTGCCAGCAGCACGACAGGAACCCACTCTGGAAACACCATATATTTT
TRBJ2-1 - TRBV7-2 TRBD2 15 CASSFSGGNHNEQFF TGTGCCAGCAGCTTTAGCGGGGGGAATCACAATGAGCAGTTCTTC
TRBJ2-7 many TRBV10-3 TRBD1 11 CATRTGDEQYF TGTGCCACCAGAACAGGGGACGAGCAGTACTTC
TRBJ2-1 - TRBV6-2/TRBV6-3 TRBD2 15 CASNPTSGRENEQFF TGTGCCAGCAATCCGACTAGCGGGAGGGAGAATGAGCAGTTCTTC
TRBJ2-7 many TRBV5-1 - 13 CASSLQGPYEQYF TGTGCCAGCAGCTTACAGGGACCATACGAGCAGTACTTC
TRBJ2-2 - TRBV20-1 TRBD1 15 CSATVGTGKAGELFF TGCAGTGCCACCGTCGGGACAGGGAAGGCCGGGGAGCTGTTTTTT
TRBJ1-1 - TRBV6-5 TRBD1 14 CASSKGQGRTEAFF TGTGCCAGCAGCAAAGGACAGGGGCGGACTGAAGCTTTCTTT
TRBJ2-5 - TRBV28 - 13 CASRLELQETQYF TGTGCCAGCAGGCTGGAGCTCCAAGAGACCCAGTACTTC
TRBJ2-7 few TRBV18 TRBD1 17 CASSRSQFGTGLYEQYF TGTGCCAGCTCACGATCACAATTCGGGACAGGTCTTTACGAGCAGTACTTC
TRBJ1-2 many TRBV6-5 - 12 CASRGANYGYTF TGTGCCAGCAGGGGGGCTAACTATGGCTACACCTTC
TRBJ2-7 - TRBV12-3/TRBV12-4 - 13 CASTRGAAYEQYF TGTGCCAGCACCAGAGGTGCGGCCTACGAGCAGTACTTC
TRBJ2-7 - TRBV7-8 - 15 CASSLAGLERAEQYF TGTGCCAGCAGCTTAGCGGGGCTTGAGAGGGCCGAGCAGTACTTC
TRBJ1-2 many TRBV4-3 TRBD1 14 CASSPAGTGVPYTF TGCGCCAGCAGCCCCGCCGGGACAGGGGTCCCCTACACCTTC
TRBJ1-6 few TRBV27 - 16 CASSLTWSAGNSPLHF TGTGCCAGCAGTTTAACGTGGTCGGCAGGGAATTCACCCCTCCACTTT
TRBJ2-3 few TRBV7-2 TRBD2 17 CASSRLAGSTSTDTQYF TGTGCCAGCAGCCGACTAGCGGGAAGTACCAGCACAGATACGCAGTATTTT
TRBJ2-7 few TRBV6-2/TRBV6-3 TRBD1 15 CASSTPTGGAYEQYF TGTGCCAGCAGTACTCCGACAGGGGGTGCCTACGAGCAGTACTTC
TRBJ2-7 - TRBV13 - 18 CASSPRGKLTRLNYEQYF TGTGCCAGCAGCCCGAGGGGGAAACTAACTCGACTTAACTACGAGCAGTACTTC
TRBJ1-3 few TRBV12-3/TRBV12-4 - 15 CASSFGSTSGNTIYF TGTGCCAGCAGTTTCGGCAGCACCTCTGGAAACACCATATATTTT
TRBJ2-2 - TRBV20-1 - 16 CSARDRVTGSTGELFF TGCAGTGCTAGAGATAGGGTGACGGGGAGCACCGGGGAGCTGTTTTTT
TRBJ1-2 - TRBV5-5 - 16 CASSLVAGNINYGYTF TGTGCCAGCAGCTTGGTAGCAGGAAATATTAACTATGGCTACACCTTC
TRBJ2-4 - TRBV6-5 TRBD2 14 CASSSGLGKNIQYF TGTGCCAGCAGTTCCGGACTAGGAAAAAACATTCAGTACTTC
TRBJ2-7 few TRBV27 TRBD1 14 CASSLLGGRDEQYF TGTGCCAGCAGTTTATTAGGGGGCAGAGACGAGCAGTACTTC
TRBJ2-3 - TRBV7-2 - 11 CASSGLNTQYF TGTGCCAGCAGCGGACTGAATACGCAGTATTTT
TRBJ2-3 many TRBV6-5 TRBD2 17 CASSYWTSGDREDTQYF TGTGCCAGCAGTTACTGGACTAGCGGGGACCGGGAGGACACGCAGTATTTT
TRBJ1-2 - TRBV20-1 TRBD1 16 CSARGTGGEEDYGYTF TGCAGTGCTAGGGGGACAGGGGGCGAGGAAGACTATGGCTACACCTTC
TRBJ2-7 many TRBV29-1 - 12 CSVDSGTYEQYF TGCAGCGTTGACTCAGGCACCTACGAGCAGTACTTC
TRBJ1-1 - TRBV6-1 - 13 CASSEIGDSEAFF TGTGCCAGCAGTGAAATTGGAGACAGTGAAGCTTTCTTT
TRBJ1-3 - TRBV11-2 - 14 CASSKTAWGDTIYF TGTGCCAGCAGCAAGACAGCCTGGGGAGACACCATATATTTT
TRBJ2-5 - TRBV20-1 TRBD2 15 CSAGNSGSGQETQYF TGCAGTGCTGGGAATAGCGGGAGTGGACAAGAGACCCAGTACTTC
TRBJ2-1 few TRBV7-2 - 13 CASSSREWGEQFF TGTGCCAGCAGCTCACGGGAGTGGGGTGAGCAGTTCTTC
TRBJ2-2 few TRBV5-1 TRBD2 15 CASTGTIFGTGELFF TGCGCCAGTACCGGGACTATCTTTGGCACCGGGGAGCTGTTTTTT
TRBJ2-7 - TRBV28 TRBD1 15 CASTHGGQGSYEQYF TGTGCCAGCACCCACGGGGGACAGGGGTCCTACGAGCAGTACTTC
TRBJ1-2 - TRBV5-1 - 15 CASSLAQAGLYGYTF TGCGCCAGCAGCTTGGCCCAGGCTGGGCTATATGGCTACACCTTC
TRBJ1-6 few TRBV6-1 - 15 CASSEIRTGNSPLHF TGTGCCAGCAGTGAAATTAGGACGGGTAATTCACCCCTCCACTTT
TRBJ2-1 - TRBV24-1 - 14 CATGEGRGYNEQFF TGTGCCACCGGCGAGGGCAGGGGCTACAATGAGCAGTTCTTC
TRBJ2-5 - TRBV7-2 TRBD2 17 CASSPGVAGGVQETQYF TGTGCCAGCAGCCCGGGCGTAGCGGGGGGCGTACAAGAGACCCAGTACTTC
TRBJ2-1 many TRBV20-1 TRBD2 14 CSATPSGGYNEQFF TGCAGTGCTACCCCTAGCGGGGGCTACAATGAGCAGTTCTTC
TRBJ2-5 many TRBV5-1 TRBD1 13 CASSWGQKETQYF TGCGCCAGCAGCTGGGGACAGAAAGAGACCCAGTACTTC
TRBJ2-2 - TRBV11-2 - 14 CASSLDWGSGELFF TGTGCCAGCAGCTTAGATTGGGGGTCCGGGGAGCTGTTTTTT
TRBJ2-3 many TRBV7-8 TRBD2 14 CASTLAGMEDTQYF TGTGCCAGCACTCTAGCGGGGATGGAAGATACGCAGTATTTT
TRBJ2-5 few TRBV7-2 TRBD2 16 CASSVVTSGGGETQYF TGTGCCAGCAGCGTGGTGACTAGCGGGGGGGGCGAGACCCAGTACTTC
TRBJ2-1 - TRBV5-1 - 15 CASSLVAEDYNEQFF TGCGCCAGCAGCTTGGTAGCAGAAGACTACAATGAGCAGTTCTTC
TRBJ2-2 few TRBV12-3/TRBV12-4 - 15 CASCLRGVNTGELFF TGTGCCAGCTGTCTTAGGGGGGTTAACACCGGGGAGCTGTTTTTT
TRBJ2-3 many TRBV7-9 - 13 CASSFLGTDTQYF TGTGCCAGCAGCTTTCTGGGCACAGATACGCAGTATTTT
TRBJ2-4 many TRBV4-3 TRBD2 21 CASSQDLAGLAGILAKNIQYF TGCGCCAGCAGCCAAGATCTCGCTGGACTAGCGGGAATTTTAGCCAAAAACATTCAGTACTTC
TRBJ2-7 many TRBV24-1 - 17 CATSDSDGQSRASEQYF TGTGCCACCAGTGATTCTGACGGACAGAGCCGTGCCTCCGAGCAGTACTTC
TRBJ2-7 few TRBV9 TRBD2 16 CASSAAGLAKTYEQYF TGTGCCAGCAGCGCTGCGGGACTAGCGAAAACCTACGAGCAGTACTTC
TRBJ2-7 many TRBV6-5 TRBD1 15 CASSYDRGLPYEQYF TGTGCCAGCAGTTACGACAGGGGCCTTCCTTACGAGCAGTACTTC
TRBJ1-5 - TRBV7-9 - 14 CASSLIGVYQPQHF TGTGCCAGCAGCTTAATAGGGGTATACCAGCCCCAGCATTTT
TRBJ2-7 - TRBV7-2 TRBD1 16 CASSRERQGFAYEQYF TGTGCCAGCAGCAGGGAGCGACAGGGATTCGCCTACGAGCAGTACTTC
TRBJ2-7 many TRBV20-1 TRBD1 12 CSAGQAFHEQYF TGCAGTGCCGGACAGGCATTCCACGAGCAGTACTTC